This TCR beta chain was captured in a study of chemoradiotherapy in HPV16-positive cancers. Findings and limits, study-wide: Better recurrence-free survival went with HPV-responsive T-cell expansion in HPV16-positive patients. Functional assays defining HPV-specific T cells used only a couple of HPV16-positive patients. Candidate HPV-specific clones and E7-related TCR motifs grew in tumor during treatment.

Repertoires were sampled repeatedly during chemoradiotherapy. Produced via immunoSEQ multiplex PCR; TCRdb's table is partial and in-frame only. The sample contains around 62,000 clones, about nine tenths of which appear only once. Germline CDR1 reads MGHRA; CDR2 reads YSYEKL. The CDR3 sequence is 16 residues long. Trimming left V 0 bases short and J 3 bases short, with 12 bases between. To note about this clone: The antigen is unknown.

The source material was blood, sampled from a patient who underwent chemoradiotherapy. The receptor's source is a human donor with HPV-associated anogenital cancer. J is TRBJ1-3 and V is TRBV4-1; D perhaps matches TRBD1 (6 bases). The CDR3 is CASSQDAGASGNTIYF. CDR3 DNA: TGCGCCAGCAGCCAAGATGCGGGGGCAAGTGGAAACACCATATATTTT.